The T cell receptor beta chain described here comes from a study of shared clonotypes between healthy human individuals. On this clone itself: Its antigen is unknown. A much larger clone sits a single nucleotide away, making a read error possible. Other DNA sequences from this sample encode an identical CDR3 as well.

The material for each subset, its genomic DNA, was split evenly across several immunoSEQ plates. As handled by the study authors: ImmunoSEQ junction-only sequences lacked quality scores, so their filtering differed. The method was immunoSEQ multiplex PCR; TCRdb's version includes in-frame clones alone and lacks a portion of them. From that table come the V and J calls and clone size; the DNA was used to work out D and trimming. This sample has about 510,000 clones, with nearly 80% found just once. General study points: Among donors, clonotype sharing was expected to be affected by sequencing depth.

The germline gives CDR1 SGDLS, CDR2 YYNGEE. Trimming removed 3 bases at V and 1 base at J, with 5 bases between. This CDR3 has 12 amino acids. Only Caucasian adults living in Nashville, Tennessee served as donors. The origin of this receptor is a woman in her thirties or forties in good health. Some clones in this sample may be carry-over from other donors' samples. Source material: PBMCs. The genes are TRBV9 and TRBJ2-7; TRBD1 is a possible D gene (5 bases). CDR3 in amino acids: CASSGTSYEQYF. The CDR3 DNA is TGTGCCAGCAGCGGGACATCCTACGAGCAGTACTTC.